This T cell receptor beta chain was sequenced during a study of molecular identifiers for immune sequencing clone quantification. Study at large: Naive CD8 RNA (roughly 20,000 or 100,000 cells) was divided into five aliquots, with four sequenced.

MiXCR was run by TCRdb on the PCR reads, yielding one entry per CDR3 protein. The data show about 630,000 distinct CDR3 sequences, with around 25% seen just once and 0.7% to 0.95% held by the top ten. This clonotype was seen repeatedly, ten times or more. Its antigen remains unknown. Study findings and constraints: Highly expanded clone sizes could be underestimated by identical TCR molecules sharing a barcode.

Naive CD8 libraries were made from about 20,000 to 1,000,000 sorted cells, and they used 10%, 30% or 50% RNA. As CD8+CD4-CCR7+CD45RA+ cells, naive CD8 T cells were sorted. Trimming shortened V by 4 bases and J by 1 base, and 18 bases separated the two germline ends. The CDR3 consists of 17 residues. Germline V CDR1 and CDR2: SGHTA, FQGNSA. The sequence was obtained from a human donor in good health. Some libraries in this study had Jurkat cell RNA spiked in. The genes are TRBV7-2 and TRBJ2-3; D is unclear. Sequencing was done on a sample of naive CD8+ T cells from blood, with Jurkat cell RNA spiked in. Noted subset: FACS-sorted CD8+CD4-CCR7+CD45RA+ naive T cells. CDR3 sequence: CASSSEGQHRRTDTQYF. CDR3 DNA: TGTGCCAGCAGCTCTGAAGGCCAGCACAGACGCACAGATACGCAGTATTTT.